The TCR beta chain under discussion was sequenced for a study of blood T cell repertoires in COVID-19. Study as a whole: Samples representing acute and convalescent COVID-19 were sourced from the United States, Italy and Spain. Sources were T cells, B-cell-depleted T cells, or PBMCs; the material itself was cDNA or gDNA.

V lost 1 base, J lost 4 bases, and 12 bases stayed unmatched. CDR1 and CDR2 (germline): LGHDT, YNNKEL (reference sequence). The CDR3 extends over 18 amino acids. Study processing details: The authors estimated nucleated cell counts from reference gene primer amplification. Assay: immunoSEQ multiplex PCR; the TCRdb copy retains only in-frame clones and omits some. D and trimming were read from the DNA, whereas the V and J calls and clone size are those reported in that table. The table lists over 65,000 clones, about 81% of them singletons, with 9.2% in the top ten. Sequenced sample: peripheral blood. The sequence was collected from a human donor in a cohort sampled during active COVID-19. V usage is TRBV3-1 (or the pseudogene TRBV3-2) and J usage is TRBJ2-1; 8 positions agree with TRBD1. The CDR3 is CASSQVNRGRGQYNEQFF. The DNA for the CDR3 is TGTGCCAGCAGCCAAGTTAATAGAGGCAGGGGGCAATACAATGAGCAGTTCTTC.